The clone carrying this T cell receptor beta chain appeared a single time. The CDR3 totals 13 residues. Germline CDR1 reads LGHDT; CDR2 reads YNNKEL (reference sequence). With 4 bases removed from V and 6 bases from J, the gap between germline ends came to 13 bases. In the source study's methods: Counts of nucleated cells, estimated from reference gene primer amplification, were obtained. Method: immunoSEQ multiplex PCR; TCRdb's copy keeps in-frame clones and lacks some. V and J calls and clone size are those listed in that table; D and trimming were worked out from the DNA. The data show roughly 36,000 clones, over 70% seen once. This specimen comes from a study of blood T cell repertoires in COVID-19. Study context: Both acute and convalescent COVID-19 samples were obtained from the United States, Italy and Spain. T cells, B-cell-depleted T cells, or PBMCs provided the cDNA or gDNA that served as material.

Sequencing was carried out using peripheral blood. The chain is built from TRBV3-1 (or the pseudogene TRBV3-2) and TRBJ2-7, with TRBD2 as a possible D gene (5 bases). This receptor was obtained from a man over 45 with active or convalescent COVID-19. In DNA, the CDR3 is TGTGCCAGCAGCCTGGACTCCCCGGGCGAGCAGTACTTC. Translation gives CASSLDSPGEQYF.